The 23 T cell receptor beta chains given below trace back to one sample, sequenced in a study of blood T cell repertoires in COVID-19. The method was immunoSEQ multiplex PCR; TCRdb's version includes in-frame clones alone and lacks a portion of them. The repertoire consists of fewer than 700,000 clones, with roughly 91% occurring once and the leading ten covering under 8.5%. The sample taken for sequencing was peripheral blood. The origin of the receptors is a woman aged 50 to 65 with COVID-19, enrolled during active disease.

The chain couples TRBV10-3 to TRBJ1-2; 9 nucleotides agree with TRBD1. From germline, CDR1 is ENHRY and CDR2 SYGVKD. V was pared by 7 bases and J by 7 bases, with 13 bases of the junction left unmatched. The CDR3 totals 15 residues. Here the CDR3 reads CAIMGSGTGSGGYTF. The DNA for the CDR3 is TGTGCCATCATGGGGTCAGGGACAGGGAGTGGTGGCTACACCTTC.

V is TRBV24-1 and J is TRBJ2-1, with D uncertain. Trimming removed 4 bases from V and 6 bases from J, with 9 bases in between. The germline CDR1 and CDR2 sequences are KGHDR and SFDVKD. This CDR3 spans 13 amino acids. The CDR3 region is CATSDPGVNEQFF. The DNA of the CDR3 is TGTGCCACCAGTGACCCAGGCGTCAATGAGCAGTTCTTC.

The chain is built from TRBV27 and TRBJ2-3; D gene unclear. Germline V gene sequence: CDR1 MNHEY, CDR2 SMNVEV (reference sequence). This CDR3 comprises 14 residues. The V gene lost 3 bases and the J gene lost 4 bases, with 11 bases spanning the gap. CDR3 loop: CASSFLALSDTQYF. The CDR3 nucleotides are TGTGCCAGCAGTTTCTTGGCCTTGTCAGATACGCAGTATTTT.

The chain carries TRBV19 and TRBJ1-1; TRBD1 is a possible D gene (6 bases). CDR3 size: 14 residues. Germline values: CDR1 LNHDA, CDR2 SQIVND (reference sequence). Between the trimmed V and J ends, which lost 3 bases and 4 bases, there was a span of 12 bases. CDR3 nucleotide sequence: TGTGCCAGTAGTATTCAGGGGTGGATCACTGAAGCTTTCTTT. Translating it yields CASSIQGWITEAFF.

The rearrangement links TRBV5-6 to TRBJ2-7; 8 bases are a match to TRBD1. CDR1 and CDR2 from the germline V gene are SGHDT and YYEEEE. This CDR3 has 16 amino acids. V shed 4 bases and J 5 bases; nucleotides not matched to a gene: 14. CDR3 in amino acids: CASSRREAGGRNEQYF. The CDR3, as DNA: TGTGCCAGCAGCCGGAGGGAGGCAGGGGGCAGGAACGAGCAGTACTTC.

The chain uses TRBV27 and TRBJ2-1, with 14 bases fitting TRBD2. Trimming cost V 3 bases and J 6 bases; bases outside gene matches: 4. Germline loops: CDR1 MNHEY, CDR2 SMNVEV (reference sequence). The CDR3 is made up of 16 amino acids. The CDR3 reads CASSFGTSGGSNEQFF. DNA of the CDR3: TGTGCCAGCAGTTTCGGGACTAGCGGGGGTTCCAATGAGCAGTTCTTC.

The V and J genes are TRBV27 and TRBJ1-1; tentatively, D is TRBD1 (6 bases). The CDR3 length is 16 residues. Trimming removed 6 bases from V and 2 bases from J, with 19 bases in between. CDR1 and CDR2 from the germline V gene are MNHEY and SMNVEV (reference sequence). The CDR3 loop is CASSSPRTGLNTEAFF. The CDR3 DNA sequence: TGTGCCAGCAGCTCACCCCGCACAGGGCTAAACACTGAAGCTTTCTTT.

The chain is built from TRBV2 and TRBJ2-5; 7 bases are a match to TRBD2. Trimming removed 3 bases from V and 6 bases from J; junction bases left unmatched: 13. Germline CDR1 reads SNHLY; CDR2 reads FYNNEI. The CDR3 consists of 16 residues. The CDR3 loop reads CASSEGPSRGGKTQYF. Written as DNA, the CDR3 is TGTGCCAGCAGTGAGGGCCCGTCACGCGGGGGAAAGACCCAGTACTTC. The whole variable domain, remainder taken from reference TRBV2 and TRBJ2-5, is EPEVTQTPSHQVTQMGQEVILRCVPISNHLYFYWYRQILGQKVEFLVSFYNNEISEKSEIFDDQFSVERPDGSNFTLKIRSTKLEDSAMYFCASSEGPSRGGKTQYFGPGTRLLVL.

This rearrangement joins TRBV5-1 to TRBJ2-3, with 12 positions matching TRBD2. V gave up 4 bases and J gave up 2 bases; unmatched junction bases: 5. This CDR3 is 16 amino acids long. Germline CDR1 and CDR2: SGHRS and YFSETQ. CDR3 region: CASSLSSGGVTDTQYF. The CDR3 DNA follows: TGCGCCAGCAGCCTATCTAGCGGGGGGGTCACAGATACGCAGTATTTT.

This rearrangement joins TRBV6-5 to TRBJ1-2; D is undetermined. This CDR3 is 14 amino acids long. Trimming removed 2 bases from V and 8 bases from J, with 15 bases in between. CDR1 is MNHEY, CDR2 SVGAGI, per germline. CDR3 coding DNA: TGTGCCAGCAGTTACCCCGAGCGCCCGCGGGGCTACACCTTC. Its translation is CASSYPERPRGYTF.

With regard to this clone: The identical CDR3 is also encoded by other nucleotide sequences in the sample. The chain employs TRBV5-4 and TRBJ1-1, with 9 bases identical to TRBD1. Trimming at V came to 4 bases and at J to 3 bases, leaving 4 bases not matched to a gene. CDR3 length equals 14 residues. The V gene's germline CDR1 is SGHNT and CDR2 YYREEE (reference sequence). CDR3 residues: CASSGGQGHTEAFF. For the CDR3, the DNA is TGTGCCAGCAGCGGGGGACAGGGACACACTGAAGCTTTCTTT.

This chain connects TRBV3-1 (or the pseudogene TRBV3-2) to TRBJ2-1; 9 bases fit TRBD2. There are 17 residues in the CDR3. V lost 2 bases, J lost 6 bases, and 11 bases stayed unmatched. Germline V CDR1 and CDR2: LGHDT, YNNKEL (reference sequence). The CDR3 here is CASSQSETRGGINEQFF. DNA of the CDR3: TGTGCCAGCAGCCAATCGGAGACGCGGGGGGGAATCAATGAGCAGTTCTTC.

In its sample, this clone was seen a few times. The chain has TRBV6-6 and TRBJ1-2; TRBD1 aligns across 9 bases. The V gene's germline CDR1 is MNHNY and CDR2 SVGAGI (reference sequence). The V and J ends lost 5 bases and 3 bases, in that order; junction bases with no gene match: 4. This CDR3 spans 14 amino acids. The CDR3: CASSPWTGDYGYTF. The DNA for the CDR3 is TGTGCCAGCAGTCCCTGGACAGGGGACTATGGCTACACCTTC.

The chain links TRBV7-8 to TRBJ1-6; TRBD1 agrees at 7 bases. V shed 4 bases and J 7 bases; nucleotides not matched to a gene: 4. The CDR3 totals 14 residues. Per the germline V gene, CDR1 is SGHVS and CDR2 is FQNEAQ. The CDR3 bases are TGTGCCAGCAGCTCTGGGACAGTCAATTCACCCCTCCACTTT. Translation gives CASSSGTVNSPLHF.

The CDR3 sequence is CASSFQGQTNSGGNTIYF. Here the CDR3 DNA reads TGCGCCAGCAGCTTCCAGGGACAGACCAACTCGGGGGGAAACACCATATATTTT. V is TRBV5-1 and J is TRBJ1-3; 7 nucleotides match TRBD1. Losses at the gene ends were 2 bases for V and 4 bases for J; bases not matched to a gene: 15. This CDR3 has 18 residues. Germline V gene sequence: CDR1 SGHRS, CDR2 YFSETQ.

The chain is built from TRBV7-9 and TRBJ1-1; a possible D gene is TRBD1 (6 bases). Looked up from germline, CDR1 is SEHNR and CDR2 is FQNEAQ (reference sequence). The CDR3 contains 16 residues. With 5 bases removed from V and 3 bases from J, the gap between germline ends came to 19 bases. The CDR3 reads CASSRDPRQADTEAFF. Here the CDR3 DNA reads TGTGCCAGCAGCCGCGATCCTCGACAGGCGGACACTGAAGCTTTCTTT.

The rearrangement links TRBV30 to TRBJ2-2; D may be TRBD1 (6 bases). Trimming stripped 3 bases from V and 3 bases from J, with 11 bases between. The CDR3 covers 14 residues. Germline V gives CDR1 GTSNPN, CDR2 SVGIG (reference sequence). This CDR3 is CAWSWGQYTGELFF. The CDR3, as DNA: TGTGCCTGGAGCTGGGGACAATACACCGGGGAGCTGTTTTTT.

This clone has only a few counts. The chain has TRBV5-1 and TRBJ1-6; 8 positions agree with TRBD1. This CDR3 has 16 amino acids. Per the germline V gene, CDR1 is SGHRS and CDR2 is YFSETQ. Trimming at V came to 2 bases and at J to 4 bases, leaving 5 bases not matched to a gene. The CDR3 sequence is CASSFSGQGYNSPLHF. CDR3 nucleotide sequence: TGCGCCAGCAGCTTCAGTGGACAGGGTTATAATTCACCCCTCCACTTT.

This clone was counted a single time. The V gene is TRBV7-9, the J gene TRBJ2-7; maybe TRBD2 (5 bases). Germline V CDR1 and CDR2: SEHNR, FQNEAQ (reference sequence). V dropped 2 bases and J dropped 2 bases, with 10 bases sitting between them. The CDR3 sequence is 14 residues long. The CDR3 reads CASSLLREPYEQYF. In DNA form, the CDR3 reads TGTGCCAGCAGCTTATTAAGGGAGCCCTACGAGCAGTACTTC.

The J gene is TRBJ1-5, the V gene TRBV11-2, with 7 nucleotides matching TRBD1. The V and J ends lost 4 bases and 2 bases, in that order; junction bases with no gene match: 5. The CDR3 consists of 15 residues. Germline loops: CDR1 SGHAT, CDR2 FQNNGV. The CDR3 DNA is TGTGCCAGCAGCTCCAGAGGGGGCGGCAATCAGCCCCAGCATTTT. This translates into CASSSRGGGNQPQHF.

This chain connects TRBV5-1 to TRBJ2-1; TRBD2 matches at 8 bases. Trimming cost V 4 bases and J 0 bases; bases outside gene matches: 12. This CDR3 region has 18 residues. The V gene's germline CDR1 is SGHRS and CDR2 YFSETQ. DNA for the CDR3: TGCGCCAGCAGCCAGGGAGGCGGGGGGACTCTCTCCTACAATGAGCAGTTCTTC. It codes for CASSQGGGGTLSYNEQFF.

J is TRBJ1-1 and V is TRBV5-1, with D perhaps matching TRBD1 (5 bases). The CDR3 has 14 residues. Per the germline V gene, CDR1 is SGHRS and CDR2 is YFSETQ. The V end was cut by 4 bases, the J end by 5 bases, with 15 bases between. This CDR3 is CASSPALGGTEAFF. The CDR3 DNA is TGCGCCAGCAGCCCGGCCCTGGGGGGGACTGAAGCTTTCTTT.

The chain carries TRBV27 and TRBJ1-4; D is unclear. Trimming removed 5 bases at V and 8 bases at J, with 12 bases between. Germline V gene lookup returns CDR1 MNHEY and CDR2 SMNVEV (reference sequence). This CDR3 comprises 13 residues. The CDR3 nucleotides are TGTGCCAGCAGTCTCCGCCGGGAGGAAAAACTGTTTTTT. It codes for CASSLRREEKLFF.